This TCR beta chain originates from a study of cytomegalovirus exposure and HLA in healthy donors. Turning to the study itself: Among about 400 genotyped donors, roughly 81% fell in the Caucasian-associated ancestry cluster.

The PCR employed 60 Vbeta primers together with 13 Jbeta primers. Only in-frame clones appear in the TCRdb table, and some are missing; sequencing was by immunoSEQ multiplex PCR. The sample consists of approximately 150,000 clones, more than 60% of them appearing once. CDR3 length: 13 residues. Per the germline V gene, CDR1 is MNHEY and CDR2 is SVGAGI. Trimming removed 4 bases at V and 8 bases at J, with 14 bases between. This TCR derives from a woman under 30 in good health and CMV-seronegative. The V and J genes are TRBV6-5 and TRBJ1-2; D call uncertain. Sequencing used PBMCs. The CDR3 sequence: CASSFITRSGYTF. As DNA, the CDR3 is TGTGCCAGCAGTTTCATAACGAGGAGCGGCTACACCTTC.